This T cell receptor beta chain was retrieved from a study of identical twins. The CDR3 is made up of 13 amino acids. V lost 0 bases and J 3 bases, leaving 5 bases between the germline ends. Germline lookup yields CDR1 MNHEY and CDR2 SMNVEV (reference sequence). Study findings and constraints: Invariant MAIT and iNKT cells are populations that could partly confound zero-insertion analyses. When twins shared out-of-frame alpha sequences, those sequences had excess low generation probability.

TCRdb fed the 5' RACE reads into MiXCR, producing one record per CDR3 protein. The table lists 500,000 to 650,000 distinct CDR3 sequences, under 8.5% of them singletons. This clonotype showed up many times. Its antigen is still unknown. This sample also belongs to another study, concerning yellow fever vaccine responses in identical twins. That investigation notes: Twins' T cell vaccine responses reportedly looked partly convergent, partly personalized.

Sequenced input: PBMCs. The sequence was collected from a woman aged 18-29 years in good health. The V gene is TRBV27, the J gene TRBJ2-5, with D unclear. The CDR3 reads CASSLSHKETQYF. The CDR3 DNA sequence: TGTGCCAGCAGTTTATCCCACAAAGAGACCCAGTACTTC.